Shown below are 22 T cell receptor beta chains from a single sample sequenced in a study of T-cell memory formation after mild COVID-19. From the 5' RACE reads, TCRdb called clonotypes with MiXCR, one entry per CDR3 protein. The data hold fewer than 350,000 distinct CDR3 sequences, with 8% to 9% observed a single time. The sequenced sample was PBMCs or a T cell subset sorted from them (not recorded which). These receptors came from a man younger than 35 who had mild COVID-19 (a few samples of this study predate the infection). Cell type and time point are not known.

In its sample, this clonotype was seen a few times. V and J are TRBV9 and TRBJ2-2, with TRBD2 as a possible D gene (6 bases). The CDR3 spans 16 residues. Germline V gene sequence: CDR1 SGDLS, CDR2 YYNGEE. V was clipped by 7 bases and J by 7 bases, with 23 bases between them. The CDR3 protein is CASHPEGSITDGELFF. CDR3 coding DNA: TGTGCCAGCCACCCGGAGGGAAGTATAACCGACGGGGAGCTGTTTTTT.

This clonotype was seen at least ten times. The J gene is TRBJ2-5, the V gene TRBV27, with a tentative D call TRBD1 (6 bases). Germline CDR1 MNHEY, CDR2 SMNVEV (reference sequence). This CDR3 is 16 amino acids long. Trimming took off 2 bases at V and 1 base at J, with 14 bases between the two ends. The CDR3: CASSLTTTGLQETQYF. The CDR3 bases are TGTGCCAGCAGTTTAACCACAACAGGGCTCCAAGAGACCCAGTACTTC.

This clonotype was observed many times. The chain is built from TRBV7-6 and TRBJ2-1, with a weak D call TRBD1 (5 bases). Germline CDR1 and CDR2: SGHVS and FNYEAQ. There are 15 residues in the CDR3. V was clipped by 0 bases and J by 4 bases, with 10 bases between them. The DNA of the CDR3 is TGTGCCAGCAGCTTAGCGGGGCTTGGATACAATGAGCAGTTCTTC. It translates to CASSLAGLGYNEQFF.

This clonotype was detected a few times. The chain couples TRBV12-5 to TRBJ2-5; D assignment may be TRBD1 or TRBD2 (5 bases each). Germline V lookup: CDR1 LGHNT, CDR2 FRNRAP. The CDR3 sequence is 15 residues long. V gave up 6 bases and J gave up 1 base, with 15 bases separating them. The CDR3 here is CASGQGRPFQETQYF. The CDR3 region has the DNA TGTGCTAGTGGCCAGGGACGTCCTTTCCAAGAGACCCAGTACTTC.

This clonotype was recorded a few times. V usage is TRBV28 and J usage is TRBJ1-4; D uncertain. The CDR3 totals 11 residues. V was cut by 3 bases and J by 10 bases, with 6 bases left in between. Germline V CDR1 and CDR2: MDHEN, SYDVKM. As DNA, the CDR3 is TGTGCCAGCAGTTTTGCCGGAAAACTGTTTTTT. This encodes CASSFAGKLFF.

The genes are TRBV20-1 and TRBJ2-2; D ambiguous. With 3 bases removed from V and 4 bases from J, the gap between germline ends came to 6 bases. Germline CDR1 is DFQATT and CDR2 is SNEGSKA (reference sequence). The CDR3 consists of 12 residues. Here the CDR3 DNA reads TGCAGTGCTAGGGAGATCACCGGGGAGCTGTTTTTT. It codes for CSAREITGELFF.

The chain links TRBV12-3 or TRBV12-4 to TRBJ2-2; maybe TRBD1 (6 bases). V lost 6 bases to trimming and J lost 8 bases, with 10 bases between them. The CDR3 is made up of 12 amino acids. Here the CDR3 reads CASRYRVGELFF. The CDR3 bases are TGTGCCAGCAGGTACAGGGTTGGGGAGCTGTTTTTT.

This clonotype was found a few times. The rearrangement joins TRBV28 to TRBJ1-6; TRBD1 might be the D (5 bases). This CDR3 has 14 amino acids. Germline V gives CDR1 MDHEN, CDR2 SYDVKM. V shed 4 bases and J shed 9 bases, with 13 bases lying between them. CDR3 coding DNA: TGTGCCAGCAGTTCGACTATCCAGGGTTCACCCCTCCACTTT. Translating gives CASSSTIQGSPLHF.

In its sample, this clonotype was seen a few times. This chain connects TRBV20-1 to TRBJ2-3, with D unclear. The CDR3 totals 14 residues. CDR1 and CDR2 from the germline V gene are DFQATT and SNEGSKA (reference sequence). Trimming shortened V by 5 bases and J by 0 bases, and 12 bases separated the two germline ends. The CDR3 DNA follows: TGCAGTGCTCCTAAGCAGCCTAGCACAGATACGCAGTATTTT. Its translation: CSAPKQPSTDTQYF.

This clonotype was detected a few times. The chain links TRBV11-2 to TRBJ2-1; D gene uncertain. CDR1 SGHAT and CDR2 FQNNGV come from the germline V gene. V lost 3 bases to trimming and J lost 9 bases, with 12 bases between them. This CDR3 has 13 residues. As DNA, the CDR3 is TGTGCCAGCAGCTTTTATTCTCATAGTGAGCAGTTCTTC. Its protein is CASSFYSHSEQFF.

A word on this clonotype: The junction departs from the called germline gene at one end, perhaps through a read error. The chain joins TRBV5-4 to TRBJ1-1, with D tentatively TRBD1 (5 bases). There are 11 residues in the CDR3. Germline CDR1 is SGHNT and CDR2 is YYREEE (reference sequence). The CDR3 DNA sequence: TGTGCCAGCACCCAGGACACGGAAGCTTTCTTT. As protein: CASTQDTEAFF. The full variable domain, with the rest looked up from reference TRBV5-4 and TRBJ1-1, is ETGVTQSPTHLIKTRGQQVTLRCSSQSGHNTVSWYQQALGQGPQFIFQYYREEENGRGNFPPRFSGLQFPNYSSELNVNALELDDSALYLCASTQDTEAFFGQGTRLTVV.

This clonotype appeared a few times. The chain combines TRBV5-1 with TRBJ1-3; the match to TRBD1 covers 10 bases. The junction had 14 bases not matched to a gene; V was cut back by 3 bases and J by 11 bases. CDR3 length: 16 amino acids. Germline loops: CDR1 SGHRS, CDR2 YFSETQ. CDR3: CASSSDGGQGIVAIYF. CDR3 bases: TGCGCCAGCAGCTCTGACGGGGGACAGGGGATCGTAGCCATATATTTT.

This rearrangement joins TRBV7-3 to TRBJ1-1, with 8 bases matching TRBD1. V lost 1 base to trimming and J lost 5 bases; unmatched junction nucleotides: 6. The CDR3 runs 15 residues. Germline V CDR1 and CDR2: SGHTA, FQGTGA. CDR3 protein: CASSLIQGARTEAFF. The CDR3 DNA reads TGTGCCAGCAGCTTAATTCAGGGGGCTAGGACTGAAGCTTTCTTT.

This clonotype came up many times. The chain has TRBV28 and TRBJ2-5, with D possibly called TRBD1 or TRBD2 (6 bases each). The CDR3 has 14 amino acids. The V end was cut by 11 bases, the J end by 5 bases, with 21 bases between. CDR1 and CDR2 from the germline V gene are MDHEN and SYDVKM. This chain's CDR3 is CAGGGPIDSETQYF. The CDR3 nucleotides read TGTGCCGGAGGGGGGCCGATAGATAGTGAGACCCAGTACTTC.

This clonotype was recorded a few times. CDR3 sequence: CASSWGSAYNEQFF. The CDR3, as DNA: TGTGCCAGCAGTTGGGGGTCCGCCTACAATGAGCAGTTCTTC. J is TRBJ2-1 and V is TRBV2; D assignment may be TRBD1 or TRBD2 (5 bases each). This CDR3 is built from 14 residues. V lost 5 bases, J lost 2 bases, and 10 bases lay in between. In germline, CDR1 is SNHLY, CDR2 FYNNEI. Full variable domain (remainder filled in from reference TRBV2 and TRBJ2-1): EPEVTQTPSHQVTQMGQEVILRCVPISNHLYFYWYRQILGQKVEFLVSFYNNEISEKSEIFDDQFSVERPDGSNFTLKIRSTKLEDSAMYFCASSWGSAYNEQFFGPGTRLTVL.

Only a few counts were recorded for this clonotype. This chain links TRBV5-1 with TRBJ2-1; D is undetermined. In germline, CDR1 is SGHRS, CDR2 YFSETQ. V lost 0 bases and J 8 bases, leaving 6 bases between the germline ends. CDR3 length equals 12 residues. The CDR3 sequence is CASSLGWDEQFF. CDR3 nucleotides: TGCGCCAGCAGCTTGGGGTGGGATGAGCAGTTCTTC. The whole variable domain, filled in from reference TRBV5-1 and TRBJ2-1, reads KAGVTQTPRYLIKTRGQQVTLSCSPISGHRSVSWYQQTPGQGLQFLFEYFSETQRNKGNFPGRFSGRQFSNSRSEMNVSTLELGDSALYLCASSLGWDEQFFGPGTRLTVL.

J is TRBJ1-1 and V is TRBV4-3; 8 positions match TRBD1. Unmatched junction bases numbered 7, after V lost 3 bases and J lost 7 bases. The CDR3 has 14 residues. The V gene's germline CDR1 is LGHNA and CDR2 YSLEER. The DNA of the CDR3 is TGCGCCAGCAGCCAGTCGCAGGGGGCAGTTGAAGCTTTCTTT. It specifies CASSQSQGAVEAFF.

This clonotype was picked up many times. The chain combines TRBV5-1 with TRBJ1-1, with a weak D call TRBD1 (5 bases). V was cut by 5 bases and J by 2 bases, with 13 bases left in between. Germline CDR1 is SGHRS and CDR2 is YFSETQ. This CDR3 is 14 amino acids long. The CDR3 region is CASRGVQGNTEAFF. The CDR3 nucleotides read TGCGCCAGCAGAGGGGTGCAGGGAAACACTGAAGCTTTCTTT. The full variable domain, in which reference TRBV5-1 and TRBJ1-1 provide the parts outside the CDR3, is KAGVTQTPRYLIKTRGQQVTLSCSPISGHRSVSWYQQTPGQGLQFLFEYFSETQRNKGNFPGRFSGRQFSNSRSEMNVSTLELGDSALYLCASRGVQGNTEAFFGQGTRLTVV.

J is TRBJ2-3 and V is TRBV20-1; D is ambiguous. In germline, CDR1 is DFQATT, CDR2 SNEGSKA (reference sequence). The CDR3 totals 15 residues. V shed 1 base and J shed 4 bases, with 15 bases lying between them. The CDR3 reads CSARVPDRSPDTQYF. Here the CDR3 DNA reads TGCAGTGCTAGAGTTCCGGACCGCAGTCCAGATACGCAGTATTTT.

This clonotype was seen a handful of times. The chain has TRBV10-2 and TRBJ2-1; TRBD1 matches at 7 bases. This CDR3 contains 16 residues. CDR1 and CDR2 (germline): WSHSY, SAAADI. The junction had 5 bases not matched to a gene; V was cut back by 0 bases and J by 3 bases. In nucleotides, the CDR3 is TGCGCCAGCAGTGAGTCTGAGGGGACAGACTACAATGAGCAGTTCTTC. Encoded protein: CASSESEGTDYNEQFF.

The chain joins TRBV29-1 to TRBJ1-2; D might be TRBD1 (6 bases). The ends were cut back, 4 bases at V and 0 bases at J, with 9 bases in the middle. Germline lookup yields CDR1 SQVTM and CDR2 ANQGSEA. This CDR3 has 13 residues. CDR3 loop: CSVVQGSNYGYTF. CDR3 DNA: TGCAGCGTTGTACAGGGCTCTAACTATGGCTACACCTTC.

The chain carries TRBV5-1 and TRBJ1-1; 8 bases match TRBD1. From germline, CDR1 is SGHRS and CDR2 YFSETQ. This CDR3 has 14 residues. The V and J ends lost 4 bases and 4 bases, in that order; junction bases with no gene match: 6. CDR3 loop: CASSADRVATEAFF. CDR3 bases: TGCGCCAGCAGCGCGGACAGGGTGGCCACTGAAGCTTTCTTT.